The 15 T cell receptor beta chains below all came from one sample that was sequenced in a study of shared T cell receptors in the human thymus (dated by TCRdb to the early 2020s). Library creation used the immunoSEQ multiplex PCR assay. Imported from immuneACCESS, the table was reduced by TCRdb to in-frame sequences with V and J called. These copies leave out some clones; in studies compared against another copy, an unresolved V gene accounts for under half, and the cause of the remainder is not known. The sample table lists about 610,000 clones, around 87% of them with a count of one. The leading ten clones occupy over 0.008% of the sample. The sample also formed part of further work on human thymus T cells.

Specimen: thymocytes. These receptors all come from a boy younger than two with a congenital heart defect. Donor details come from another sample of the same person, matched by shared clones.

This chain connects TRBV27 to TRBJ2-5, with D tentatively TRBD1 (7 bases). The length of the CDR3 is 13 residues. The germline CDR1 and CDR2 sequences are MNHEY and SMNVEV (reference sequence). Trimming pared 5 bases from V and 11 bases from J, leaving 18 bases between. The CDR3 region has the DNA TGTGCCAGCAGTCGCCAGGGGGGTACGGGGCAGTACTTC. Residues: CASSRQGGTGQYF.

DNA of the CDR3: TGTGCCTGGAGTGTAAGAGACAGTACAAAGACCCAGTACTTC. It yields the protein CAWSVRDSTKTQYF. This chain uses TRBV30 with TRBJ2-5; TRBD1 is a possible D gene (5 bases). V dropped 0 bases and J dropped 6 bases, with 14 bases sitting between them. The germline V gene has CDR1 GTSNPN and CDR2 SVGIG (reference sequence). This CDR3 region has 14 residues.

As DNA, the CDR3 is TGTGCCAGCAGCCAAGGGACTAGCGGGAAGAATTATTACGTGGCTGAGCAGTTCTTC. Its translation is CASSQGTSGKNYYVAEQFF. The chain uses TRBV4-2 and TRBJ2-1, with 12 nucleotides matching TRBD2. V lost 1 base, J lost 9 bases, and 16 bases stayed unmatched. The CDR3 is 19 amino acids. Germline lookup yields CDR1 LGHNA and CDR2 YNFKEQ.

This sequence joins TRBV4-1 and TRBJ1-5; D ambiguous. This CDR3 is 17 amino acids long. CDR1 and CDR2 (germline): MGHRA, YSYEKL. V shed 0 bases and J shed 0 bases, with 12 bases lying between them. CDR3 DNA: TGCGCCAGCAGCCAAGATCTCGGAGGGCTTAGCAATCAGCCCCAGCATTTT. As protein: CASSQDLGGLSNQPQHF.

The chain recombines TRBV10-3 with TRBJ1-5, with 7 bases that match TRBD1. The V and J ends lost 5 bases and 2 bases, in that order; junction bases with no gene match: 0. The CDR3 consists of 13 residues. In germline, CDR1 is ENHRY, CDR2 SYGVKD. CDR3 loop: CAISTGGNQPQHF. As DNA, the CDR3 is TGTGCCATCAGTACAGGGGGCAATCAGCCCCAGCATTTT.

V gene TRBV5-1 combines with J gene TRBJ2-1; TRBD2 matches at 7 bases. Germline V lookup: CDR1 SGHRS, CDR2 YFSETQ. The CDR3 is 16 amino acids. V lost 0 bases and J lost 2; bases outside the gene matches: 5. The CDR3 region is CASSLGGGRAYNEQFF. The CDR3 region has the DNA TGCGCCAGCAGCTTGGGAGGTGGGAGGGCCTACAATGAGCAGTTCTTC.

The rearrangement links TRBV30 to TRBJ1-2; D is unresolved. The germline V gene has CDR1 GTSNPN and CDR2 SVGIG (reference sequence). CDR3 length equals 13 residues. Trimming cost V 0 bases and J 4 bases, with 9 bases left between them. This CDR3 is CAWSVRGTYGYTF. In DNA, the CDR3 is TGTGCCTGGAGTGTACGGGGTACCTATGGCTACACCTTC.

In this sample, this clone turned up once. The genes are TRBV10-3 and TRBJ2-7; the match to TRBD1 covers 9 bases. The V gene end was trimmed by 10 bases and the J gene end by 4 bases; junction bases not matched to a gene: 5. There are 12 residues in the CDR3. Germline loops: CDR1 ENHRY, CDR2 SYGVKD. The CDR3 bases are TGTGCCACTTGGGACAGGGCGTACGAGCAGTACTTC. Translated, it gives CATWDRAYEQYF.

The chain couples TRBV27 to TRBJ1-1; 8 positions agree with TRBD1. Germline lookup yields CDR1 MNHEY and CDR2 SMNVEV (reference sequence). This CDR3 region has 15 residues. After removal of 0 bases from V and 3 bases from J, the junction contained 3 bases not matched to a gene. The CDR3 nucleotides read TGTGCCAGCAGTTTATCCCAGGGGGCCCACACTGAAGCTTTCTTT. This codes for CASSLSQGAHTEAFF.

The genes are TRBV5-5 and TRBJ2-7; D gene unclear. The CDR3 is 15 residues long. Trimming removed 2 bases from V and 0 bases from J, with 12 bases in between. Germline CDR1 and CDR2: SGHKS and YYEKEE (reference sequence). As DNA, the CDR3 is TGTGCCAGCAGCTTCTCCTGGCCCGTCTCCTACGAGCAGTACTTC. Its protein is CASSFSWPVSYEQYF. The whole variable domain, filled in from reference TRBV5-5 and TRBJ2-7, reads DAGVTQSPTHLIKTRGQQVTLRCSPISGHKSVSWYQQVLGQGPQFIFQYYEKEERGRGNFPDRFSARQFPNYSSELNVNALLLGDSALYLCASSFSWPVSYEQYFGPGTRLTVT.

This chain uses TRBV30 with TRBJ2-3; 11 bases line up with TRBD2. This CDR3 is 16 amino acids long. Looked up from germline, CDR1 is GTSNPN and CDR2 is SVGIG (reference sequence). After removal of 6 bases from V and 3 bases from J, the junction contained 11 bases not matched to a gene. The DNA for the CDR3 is TGTGCCTGCAATCTCCCCACTAGCGGGAGAACAGATACGCAGTATTTT. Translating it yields CACNLPTSGRTDTQYF.

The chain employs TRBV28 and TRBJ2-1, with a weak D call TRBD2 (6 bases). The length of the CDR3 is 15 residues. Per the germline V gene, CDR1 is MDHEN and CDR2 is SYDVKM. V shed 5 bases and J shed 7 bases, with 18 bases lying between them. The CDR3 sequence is CASSLSGRRGNEQFF. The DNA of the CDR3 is TGTGCCAGCAGTCTAAGCGGGCGGAGGGGAAATGAGCAGTTCTTC.

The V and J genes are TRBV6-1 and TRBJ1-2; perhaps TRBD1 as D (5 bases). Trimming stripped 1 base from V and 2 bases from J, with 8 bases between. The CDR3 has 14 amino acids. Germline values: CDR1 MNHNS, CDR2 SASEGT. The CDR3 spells CASSEDGGNYGYTF. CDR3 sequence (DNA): TGTGCCAGCAGTGAAGATGGGGGGAACTATGGCTACACCTTC.

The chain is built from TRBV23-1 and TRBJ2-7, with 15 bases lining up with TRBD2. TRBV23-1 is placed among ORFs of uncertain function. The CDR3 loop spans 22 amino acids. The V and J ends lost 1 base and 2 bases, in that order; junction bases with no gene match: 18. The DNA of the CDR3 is TGCGCCAGCAGTCAATTGGACGGACAGGGGCGGACTAGCGGGAGGGCCCCCTACGAGCAGTACTTC. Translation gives CASSQLDGQGRTSGRAPYEQYF.

CDR3: CASSPSPGQLHEKLFF. CDR3 coding DNA: TGTGCCAGCTCACCCTCCCCGGGACAGCTACATGAAAAACTGTTTTTT. The V and J genes are TRBV18 and TRBJ1-4; TRBD1 matches at 7 bases. This CDR3 region has 16 residues. Germline V CDR1 and CDR2: KGHSH, LQKENI. With 3 bases clipped from V and 6 bases from J, the junction kept 10 bases outside the gene matches.